The 21 T cell receptor beta chains below come from one sample, sequenced in a study of shared clonotypes between healthy human individuals. Method: immunoSEQ multiplex PCR; TCRdb's copy keeps in-frame clones and lacks some. Here the sample spans roughly 2.1 million clones, 85% to 95% being singletons. Naive CD8 populations comprised CD45RO-negative cells positively selected for CCR7, excluding terminally differentiated effector memory CD45RA+ cells. Sequenced sample: naive CD8+ T cells from PBMCs. Receptor source: a man aged 18 to 30 in good health. Some clones in this sample may be carry-over from other donors' samples.

This rearrangement joins TRBV27 to TRBJ2-7; 7 bases align to TRBD1. This CDR3 region has 15 residues. Germline V gene lookup returns CDR1 MNHEY and CDR2 SMNVEV (reference sequence). The ends lost 3 bases at V and 3 bases at J; junction bases unmatched: 8. The CDR3 here is CASSFSTGVNYEQYF. The CDR3 DNA reads TGTGCCAGCAGTTTCAGTACAGGGGTTAACTACGAGCAGTACTTC.

This clone was detected a few times. The CDR3 loop reads CASSLAVERDHTF. CDR3 nucleotide sequence: TGTGCCAGCAGCTTAGCGGTTGAAAGGGACCACACCTTC. The chain has TRBV7-9 and TRBJ1-2, with a possible D match to TRBD1 (5 bases). V was trimmed by 0 bases and J by 12 bases, leaving 14 bases between them. In germline, CDR1 is SEHNR, CDR2 FQNEAQ (reference sequence). The CDR3 runs 13 residues.

This clone was recorded once. V is TRBV5-1 and J is TRBJ1-1, with TRBD1 matching over 9 bases. Germline CDR1 reads SGHRS; CDR2 reads YFSETQ. Trimming took 6 bases from V and 5 from J; bases not matched to a gene: 5. This CDR3 has 13 residues. For the CDR3, the DNA is TGCGCCAGCAAAGACAGGGGGAGAACTGAAGCTTTCTTT. Translating gives CASKDRGRTEAFF.

V gene TRBV19 combines with J gene TRBJ2-7, with 10 bases aligning to TRBD1. Unmatched junction bases numbered 11, after V lost 5 bases and J lost 7 bases. The germline CDR1 and CDR2 sequences are LNHDA and SQIVND (reference sequence). This CDR3 has 15 amino acids. The CDR3 loop reads CASSFDRGLLREQYF. For the CDR3, the DNA is TGTGCCAGTAGTTTCGACAGGGGGCTCCTACGAGAGCAGTACTTC.

The rearrangement joins TRBV9 to TRBJ1-2; 9 nucleotides align to TRBD1. J was trimmed by 8 bases and V by 1 base; bases with no gene match: 6. The CDR3 contains 14 residues. CDR1 is SGDLS, CDR2 YYNGEE, per germline. In nucleotides, the CDR3 is TGTGCCAGCAGCGTAACAGGGACAGGGAGAGGCTACACCTTC. It encodes CASSVTGTGRGYTF.

The chain uses TRBV7-9 and TRBJ2-3; D gene ambiguous. This CDR3 contains 14 residues. CDR1 SEHNR and CDR2 FQNEAQ come from the germline V gene (reference sequence). V lost 1 base and J lost 0, with 5 bases in between. The CDR3 spells CASSLEFSTDTQYF. The CDR3 DNA follows: TGTGCCAGCAGCTTAGAGTTTAGCACAGATACGCAGTATTTT.

This clone appeared once. The sample carries other DNA sequences with the same CDR3. The rearrangement uses TRBV9 and TRBJ2-7; D is perhaps TRBD2 (6 bases). Per the germline V gene, CDR1 is SGDLS and CDR2 is YYNGEE. This CDR3 has 14 amino acids. Trimming removed 0 bases at V and 3 bases at J, with 10 bases between. The CDR3 DNA reads TGTGCCAGCAGCGTAGGGGCGGAGGGCTACGAGCAGTACTTC. Its protein product is CASSVGAEGYEQYF.

This chain links TRBV28 with TRBJ2-7, with a tentative D call TRBD1 (6 bases). V was cut by 6 bases and J by 3 bases, with 12 bases left in between. Germline V gene data show CDR1 as MDHEN and CDR2 as SYDVKM. The CDR3 length is 13 residues. The CDR3 here is CASRETGVYEQYF. The CDR3 coding sequence is TGTGCCAGCAGGGAGACAGGTGTCTACGAGCAGTACTTC.

This clone was recorded once. The junction shows a germline mismatch at one end, possibly a read error. The V call is TRBV28, the J call TRBJ1-1, with D unclear. Germline CDR1 reads MDHEN; CDR2 reads SYDVKM. CDR3 length: 13 amino acids. The CDR3 is CASSLSRGDEITF. CDR3 nucleotides: TGTGCCAGCAGTCTGTCCCGGGGAGACGAAATCACCTTT.

This rearrangement joins TRBV7-3 to TRBJ2-2, with TRBD1 as a possible D gene (6 bases). V dropped 5 bases and J dropped 3 bases, with 13 bases sitting between them. CDR1 is SGHTA and CDR2 is FQGTGA in the germline V gene. This CDR3 has 15 amino acids. CDR3 region: CASSARTAYTGELFF. The CDR3 DNA follows: TGTGCCAGCAGCGCCAGGACAGCATACACCGGGGAGCTGTTTTTT.

The V gene is TRBV19, the J gene TRBJ1-1, with D perhaps matching TRBD1 (5 bases). V lost 4 bases and J 2 bases, leaving 14 bases between the germline ends. Germline values: CDR1 LNHDA, CDR2 SQIVND (reference sequence). The CDR3 is 15 amino acids. The CDR3 sequence: CASSTWDRINTEAFF. CDR3 DNA: TGTGCCAGTAGTACCTGGGACCGCATAAACACTGAAGCTTTCTTT.

The chain links TRBV6-1 to TRBJ2-2; D gene uncertain. Trimming shortened V by 4 bases and J by 5 bases, and 5 bases separated the two germline ends. Germline V lookup: CDR1 MNHNS, CDR2 SASEGT. This CDR3 is built from 12 residues. The CDR3 reads CASSVDTGELFF. The CDR3 bases are TGTGCCAGCAGTGTCGATACCGGGGAGCTGTTTTTT.

Of note for this clone: Other DNA sequences in this specimen translate into the identical CDR3. The CDR3 region has the DNA TGCGCCAGCAGCCATCCTTTAGGGGGGGACAAAGTCCCTCCGTCCTACAATGAGCAGTTCTTC. Protein product: CASSHPLGGDKVPPSYNEQFF. The chain recombines TRBV4-1 with TRBJ2-1, with D tentatively TRBD2 (7 bases). The length of the CDR3 is 21 residues. V was clipped by 3 bases and J by 1 base, with 28 bases between them. Germline assignment: CDR1 MGHRA and CDR2 YSYEKL.

The chain is built from TRBV12-2 and TRBJ2-7; the D segment call TRBD1 is taken from the table without a DNA check. TRBV12-2 is labeled a pseudogene. This CDR3 has 14 amino acids. The CDR3 sequence: CASRLVRTGFEQYF. The CDR3 DNA follows: TGTGCAAGTCGCTTAGTCAGGACAGGGTTTGAGCAGTACTTC.

This clone came up a few times. V is TRBV7-6 and J is TRBJ1-1, with D uncertain. The CDR3 is 14 residues long. V was clipped by 1 base and J by 4 bases, with 10 bases between them. The germline gives CDR1 SGHVS, CDR2 FNYEAQ. CDR3 DNA sequence: TGTGCCAGCAGCTTAGGGTTATCGGGCACTGAAGCTTTCTTT. It encodes CASSLGLSGTEAFF.

This clone was observed a single time. V and J are TRBV27 and TRBJ2-7, with D tentatively TRBD1 (6 bases). Germline lookup yields CDR1 MNHEY and CDR2 SMNVEV (reference sequence). CDR3 length equals 12 residues. V was shortened by 3 bases and J by 6 bases, with 9 bases between the two germline ends. The DNA of the CDR3 is TGTGCCAGCAGTTTTTGGGGGCTCGAGCAGTACTTC. Amino acid sequence: CASSFWGLEQYF.

V usage is TRBV4-1 and J usage is TRBJ1-2, with a possible D match to TRBD1 (5 bases). The V end lost 1 base, the J end lost 4 bases, and 10 bases lay between the germline ends. CDR1 and CDR2 from the germline V gene are MGHRA and YSYEKL. The CDR3 runs to 14 residues. The CDR3 DNA reads TGCGCCAGCAGCCAAGCTGAGGGGCCCTATGGCTACACCTTC. Protein product: CASSQAEGPYGYTF.

The chain is built from TRBV19 and TRBJ1-5; D is perhaps TRBD1 (5 bases). CDR1 is LNHDA, CDR2 SQIVND, per germline (reference sequence). Trimming took 5 bases from V and 0 from J, leaving 17 bases between them. The CDR3 has 17 amino acids. As DNA, the CDR3 is TGTGCCAGTAGTGGGACCGGGATGGCAGCTAGCAATCAGCCCCAGCATTTT. It encodes CASSGTGMAASNQPQHF.

The chain is built from TRBV30 and TRBJ1-5; no reliable D call. Looked up from germline, CDR1 is GTSNPN and CDR2 is SVGIG (reference sequence). The CDR3 runs 14 residues. Trimming pared 2 bases from V and 0 bases from J, leaving 8 bases between. Here the CDR3 reads CAWSWASSNQPQHF. The DNA for the CDR3 is TGTGCCTGGAGTTGGGCGAGTAGCAATCAGCCCCAGCATTTT.

The chain joins TRBV19 to TRBJ1-3; D is unclear. The ends were cut back, 9 bases at V and 1 base at J, with 10 bases in the middle. Germline-derived CDR1 and CDR2 are LNHDA and SQIVND (reference sequence). This CDR3 comprises 13 residues. The CDR3 loop is CASRKGSGNTIYF. CDR3 bases: TGTGCCAGCCGAAAAGGGTCTGGAAACACCATATATTTT.

The J gene is TRBJ2-6, the V gene TRBV29-1; perhaps TRBD1 as D (6 bases). The V gene lost 5 bases and the J gene lost 0 bases, with 8 bases spanning the gap. The CDR3 spans 14 residues. Germline V gives CDR1 SQVTM, CDR2 ANQGSEA. The CDR3 reads CSVRTDSGANVLTF. The CDR3 bases are TGCAGCGTTCGGACAGACTCTGGGGCCAACGTCCTGACTTTC.